This TCR beta chain was identified in a study of CD8+CD57+ T cells in acquired aplastic anemia (dated by TCRdb to the late 2010s). With regard to the full study: A mean of about 3 ug of DNA, ranging from roughly 0.19 to 27.4 ug, was extracted from sorted CD4+ and CD8+ cells. CD8+CD57+ expansion was defined as frequency above the mean frequency observed in healthy subjects.

This clonotype has a count of ten or more. What this receptor recognizes is not known. No much larger clone is present one base from it, and per-base qualities are unavailable. V and J lose 3 bases and 2 bases, and a span of 19 bases separates them. Its CDR3 holds 17 amino acids, cysteine through phenylalanine. The kept DNA is CDR3 alone, 51 bases in frame from the first base. The germline V gene sets CDR1 to SGHDN and CDR2 to FVKESK. TCR beta VDJ combination and CDR3 sequence profiling used genomic DNA as the template. TCR repertoire sequencing was run on an Illumina HiSeq 2000. The study's own analysis went as follows. Repertoire assessment relied on Simpson's diversity index, CDR3 size and DJ length profiles, and TRBV/TRBJ rearrangement plots. The most abundant DNA sequence in the deep sequencing data was taken as the immunodominant clone. CDR3 amino acid sequences were screened for sharing across subjects and were compared with published repertoires and the VDJdb database. TCRdb ran its own pipeline on the public reads, namely fastp trimming at Q25 and MiXCR clone calling, and kept in-frame beta chains. Every distinct CDR3 protein forms one entry, paired with its most common genes and DNA. TCRdb's processing, not the study's, gives the V and J calls here. The sample yields hundreds of thousands of distinct CDR3 sequences; 40% to 50% were counted once. 7% to 10% of the sample comes from the top ten.

The paper as a whole reports these results and caveats: Around 30 CD8+ CDR3 sequences were shared between patients and controls but appeared highly expressed in patients and within their immunodominant clones. Between patients and healthy controls, no significant difference in CD8+ Simpson's diversity was found (P=0.060).

Patients chosen for sequencing had shown expansion of CD8+CD57+ cells by flow cytometry. Severe acquired aplastic anemia was diagnosed in all patients according to International Study of Aplastic Anemia and Agranulocytosis and Camitta criteria. At the time blood was sampled, none of the patients had received any therapy. TCR repertoires of sorted CD4+ and CD8+ blood T cells from severe aplastic anemia patients and healthy subjects were deep-sequenced in the study. Patients were enrolled under clinicaltrials.gov protocols 00001620, 01623167, 00001397, 00071045, 00081523 and 00961064 in the USA. Ficoll-Paque density gradient centrifugation was used to isolate peripheral blood mononuclear cells. Before DNA was extracted, CD4+ and CD8+ T cells were sorted using either FACS or magnetic beads.

This sequence uses TRBV14 and TRBJ1-2; TRBD1 is a possible D gene, resting on 6 matching bases. Material for sequencing was sorted CD4+, CD8+, or CD8+CD57+ T cells (not recorded which) from PBMCs. The TCR sequence derives from a human donor with aplastic anemia. The nucleotide sequence reads as follows: TGTGCCAGCAGCCACGGAAGAACAGGGTTGCAGAACTATGGCTACACCTTC. Translation gives CASSHGRTGLQNYGYTF. The CDR3, completed at both ends by the reference TRBV14 and TRBJ1-2 genes, gives the full variable domain EAGVTQFPSHSVIEKGQTVTLRCDPISGHDNLYWYRRVMGKEIKFLLHFVKESKQDESGMPNNRFLAERTGGTYSTLKVQPAELEDSGVYFCASSHGRTGLQNYGYTFGSGTRLTVV.